Below are 10 T cell receptor beta chains sequenced from a single sample in a study of OX40 agonist ivuxolimab in advanced cancers. TCRdb's copy holds only in-frame clones and misses some; the assay was immunoSEQ multiplex PCR. The sample includes under 20,000 clones, 72% of them seen just once. Material: CD4+ or CD8+ T cells sorted from blood, obtained in a trial of the OX40 agonist ivuxolimab. The receptors originated from an adult with an advanced solid tumor such as melanoma, head and neck, liver or kidney cancer.

Only one count was recorded for this clone. The rearrangement uses TRBV6-6 and TRBJ2-5; the D is unclear. V was pared by 5 bases and J by 5 bases, with 12 bases between. Germline V gene sequence: CDR1 MNHNY, CDR2 SVGAGI (reference sequence). The CDR3 spans 13 residues. The CDR3 protein is CASSPPPSETQYF. CDR3 sequence (DNA): TGTGCCAGCAGTCCCCCCCCTTCGGAGACCCAGTACTTC.

The chain couples TRBV28 to TRBJ2-3, with 11 bases fitting TRBD1. From germline, CDR1 is MDHEN and CDR2 SYDVKM. V lost 7 bases and J lost 4; bases outside the gene matches: 10. This CDR3 comprises 16 residues. The CDR3: CASNTDRGLEPDTQYF. CDR3 nucleotide sequence: TGTGCCAGCAATACGGACAGGGGGCTAGAGCCAGATACGCAGTATTTT.

V usage is TRBV11-3 and J usage is TRBJ2-1; TRBD2 is a possible D gene (5 bases). The V gene's germline CDR1 is SGHNT and CDR2 YENEEA. The CDR3 is made up of 14 amino acids. With 5 bases removed from V and 9 bases from J, the gap between germline ends came to 17 bases. Written as DNA, the CDR3 is TGTGCCAGCAGCCAACAGCGGACCCTGGGTGAGCAGTTCTTC. This gives the protein CASSQQRTLGEQFF.

The chain carries TRBV28 and TRBJ1-1; D ambiguous. The CDR3 has 15 amino acids. CDR1 and CDR2 from the germline V gene are MDHEN and SYDVKM. The V and J ends lost 4 bases and 2 bases respectively, with 14 bases between them. The CDR3 region has the DNA TGTGCCAGCAGTTCCCCGTTCGCTGTTAACACTGAAGCTTTCTTT. Protein sequence: CASSSPFAVNTEAFF.

This rearrangement joins TRBV13 to TRBJ2-3, with a possible D match to TRBD2 (5 bases). There are 18 residues in the CDR3. The V end lost 0 bases, the J end lost 1 base, and 17 bases lay between the germline ends. Per the germline V gene, CDR1 is PRHDT and CDR2 is FYEKMQ (reference sequence). The CDR3 here is CASSLGRRGRRGTDTQYF. The CDR3 bases are TGTGCCAGCAGCTTAGGCAGACGGGGTCGGAGAGGCACAGATACGCAGTATTTT.

The chain couples TRBV6-6 to TRBJ2-7; 9 bases agree with TRBD1. Losses at the gene ends were 0 bases for V and 4 bases for J; bases not matched to a gene: 4. Germline loops: CDR1 MNHNY, CDR2 SVGAGI (reference sequence). The CDR3 sequence is 15 residues long. The CDR3 is CASSYSTGGRYEQYF. The DNA of the CDR3 is TGTGCCAGCAGTTACTCTACAGGGGGCAGGTACGAGCAGTACTTC.

The chain uses TRBV27 and TRBJ1-1; D remains ambiguous. V lost 4 bases, J lost 3 bases, and 3 bases lay in between. This CDR3 is 11 amino acids long. In germline, CDR1 is MNHEY, CDR2 SMNVEV (reference sequence). The CDR3, as DNA: TGTGCCAGCAGTTCATACACTGAAGCTTTCTTT. Amino acids: CASSSYTEAFF.

This clone has a single count. The genes are TRBV28 and TRBJ1-2; 7 bases match TRBD1. The CDR3 runs 16 residues. V lost 7 bases and J lost 5; bases outside the gene matches: 16. The germline V gene has CDR1 MDHEN and CDR2 SYDVKM. The CDR3: CASIPGRELRGYGYTF. The CDR3 region has the DNA TGTGCCAGCATCCCCGGCCGGGAACTCAGGGGGTATGGCTACACCTTC.

The gene calls are TRBV27 and TRBJ2-3; 8 positions match TRBD2. Germline V gene sequence: CDR1 MNHEY, CDR2 SMNVEV (reference sequence). This CDR3 has 15 residues. V shed 4 bases, J shed 6 bases, and the junction held 9 bases outside the gene matches. CDR3 sequence reads: CASSSTVGGADTQYF. CDR3 coding DNA: TGTGCCAGCAGTTCAACCGTCGGGGGGGCGGATACGCAGTATTTT.

This clone came up many times. This sequence joins TRBV27 and TRBJ2-6, with TRBD1 matching over 7 bases. The CDR3 has 16 residues. After removal of 4 bases from V and 0 bases from J, the junction contained 3 bases not matched to a gene. Per the germline V gene, CDR1 is MNHEY and CDR2 is SMNVEV (reference sequence). The CDR3 loop is CASSSRGFSGANVLTF. The CDR3 nucleotides are TGTGCCAGCAGTTCCAGGGGGTTCTCTGGGGCCAACGTCCTGACTTTC.